The 6 T cell receptor beta chains in this list originate from one sample, sequenced in a study of blood T cell repertoires in COVID-19. Data came from immunoSEQ multiplex PCR; TCRdb stores just in-frame clones and leaves some out. The data contain some 150,000 clones, roughly 80% of them singletons. The sample comprised peripheral blood. All receptors derive from a human donor with acute or convalescent COVID-19. The donor label of this sample is uncertain.

The chain uses TRBV5-4 and TRBJ2-7; 10 bases map to TRBD2. V dropped 4 bases and J dropped 2; count of bases not matched to a gene: 6. This CDR3 is 15 amino acids long. Germline V gene data show CDR1 as SGHNT and CDR2 as YYREEE (reference sequence). CDR3 in amino acids: CASSRLAGETYEQYF. The CDR3 DNA sequence: TGTGCCAGCAGCCGTCTAGCGGGGGAGACCTACGAGCAGTACTTC. Drawing the rest from reference TRBV5-4 and TRBJ2-7, the complete variable domain is ETGVTQSPTHLIKTRGQQVTLRCSSQSGHNTVSWYQQALGQGPQFIFQYYREEENGRGNFPPRFSGLQFPNYSSELNVNALELDDSALYLCASSRLAGETYEQYFGPGTRLTVT.

This clone has just one count. V usage is TRBV2 and J usage is TRBJ2-1; 8 bases align to TRBD1. This CDR3 has 12 amino acids. Germline V lookup: CDR1 SNHLY, CDR2 FYNNEI. The trim removed 6 bases at V and 10 bases at J, leaving 5 bases unmatched. This CDR3 reads CASRTGAAEQFF. The CDR3, as DNA: TGTGCCAGCAGGACAGGGGCGGCAGAGCAGTTCTTC.

CDR3 protein: CASSRAFSGGTDTQYF. CDR3 bases: TGCGCCAGCAGCCGAGCCTTTAGCGGGGGCACAGATACGCAGTATTTT. This chain joins TRBV4-1 and TRBJ2-3; TRBD2 matches 8 bases. The CDR3 is 16 residues long. Germline CDR1 and CDR2: MGHRA and YSYEKL. With V trimmed by 4 bases and J by 1 base, 7 bases remained unmatched.

This chain joins TRBV19 and TRBJ1-2, with D possibly matching TRBD1 (6 bases). The CDR3 totals 13 residues. The germline V gene encodes CDR1 LNHDA and CDR2 SQIVND (reference sequence). The V end was cut by 5 bases, the J end by 5 bases, with 12 bases between. The CDR3 loop is CASSFGQSYGYTF. CDR3 in DNA: TGTGCCAGTAGTTTTGGACAGAGTTATGGCTACACCTTC.

V and J are TRBV7-9 and TRBJ1-3, with 8 bases identical to TRBD1. J was trimmed by 4 bases and V by 0 bases; bases with no gene match: 5. The CDR3 sequence is 16 residues long. Germline CDR1 reads SEHNR; CDR2 reads FQNEAQ (reference sequence). As DNA, the CDR3 is TGTGCCAGCAGCTTAGCGCCACAGGGGGAAGGAAACACCATATATTTT. It translates to CASSLAPQGEGNTIYF.

The rearrangement joins TRBV4-1 to TRBJ2-5, with 7 nucleotides matching TRBD2. The CDR3 runs 18 residues. J was trimmed by 2 bases and V by 1 base; bases with no gene match: 13. Germline lookup yields CDR1 MGHRA and CDR2 YSYEKL. The CDR3, as DNA: TGCGCCAGCAGCCAAGTGGGGACTACGAGACGCGAACAAGAGACCCAGTACTTC. Protein product: CASSQVGTTRREQETQYF.